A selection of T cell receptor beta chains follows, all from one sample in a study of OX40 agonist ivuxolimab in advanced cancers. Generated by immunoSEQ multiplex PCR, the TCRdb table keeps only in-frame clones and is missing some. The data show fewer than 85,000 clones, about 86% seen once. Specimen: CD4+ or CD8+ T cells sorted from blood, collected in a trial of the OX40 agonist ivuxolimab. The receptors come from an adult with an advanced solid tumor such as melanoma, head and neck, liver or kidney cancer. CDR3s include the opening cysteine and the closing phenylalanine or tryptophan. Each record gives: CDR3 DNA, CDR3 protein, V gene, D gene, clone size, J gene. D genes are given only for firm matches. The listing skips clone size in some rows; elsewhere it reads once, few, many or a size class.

TGTGCCAGCTCACCAGTTCGGCAGGCGGATGAGCAGTTCTTC | CASSPVRQADEQFF | TRBV18 | . | once | TRBJ2-1
TGTGCCAGCAGCTTGAGTCCGACACCCAGGGGAGAGACCCAGTACTTC | CASSLSPTPRGETQYF | TRBV5-5 | . | . | TRBJ2-5
TGTGCCAGCTCACCACGGATGGACAGGGCTCAAGAAAAACTGTTTTTT | CASSPRMDRAQEKLFF | TRBV18 | TRBD1 | . | TRBJ1-4
TGCGCCAGCAGCCAACTTAGGAACACCGGGGAGCTGTTTTTT | CASSQLRNTGELFF | TRBV4-3 | . | . | TRBJ2-2
TGTGCCAGCAGCAAGCAAAAACCAGGGTGGCAGTTCTTC | CASSKQKPGWQFF | TRBV21-1 | . | . | TRBJ2-1
TGTGCCAGCAGTTTCCGGACAGGCCCATACGAGCAGTACTTC | CASSFRTGPYEQYF | TRBV27 | TRBD1 | . | TRBJ2-7
TGTGCCAGCAGCCTACCCAGCGGGAGTCTCAACGAGCAGTACTTC | CASSLPSGSLNEQYF | TRBV28 | TRBD2 | once | TRBJ2-7
TGTGCCAGCAGTCGTCCAGGGGGCAATTCACCCCTCCACTTT | CASSRPGGNSPLHF | TRBV25-1 | TRBD1 | . | TRBJ1-6
TGCGCCAGCAGCTTGGCACTAGCGGGAGGGGGTGAGACCCAGTACTTC | CASSLALAGGGETQYF | TRBV5-1 | TRBD2 | . | TRBJ2-5
TGTGCCAGCAGTCCCGGGGACGGAGGCTACTATGGCTACACCTTC | CASSPGDGGYYGYTF | TRBV7-9 | . | . | TRBJ1-2
TGTGCCAGCAGTCGCGGACAGAGCAACACTGAAGCTTTCTTT | CASSRGQSNTEAFF | TRBV6-5 | . | . | TRBJ1-1
TGTGCCAGCTCACCCACAGGGAGAAATGAAAAACTGTTTTTT | CASSPTGRNEKLFF | TRBV18 | . | once | TRBJ1-4
TGTGCCAGCAGTTCGGGTGGAGTGAAGAACGCTGAAGCTTTCTTT | CASSSGGVKNAEAFF | TRBV28 | . | . | TRBJ1-1
TGTGCCAGCAGTTTATCAGGGGGGACTAATCAGCCCCAGCATTTT | CASSLSGGTNQPQHF | TRBV27 | . | . | TRBJ1-5
TGTGCCAGCAGCTCCCACTTCATCGCGCAATACGAGCAGTACTTC | CASSSHFIAQYEQYF | TRBV7-2 | . | . | TRBJ2-7
TGTGCCAGCAGTTTTGGAGGGGGGACGGATACGCAGTATTTT | CASSFGGGTDTQYF | TRBV27 | . | few | TRBJ2-3
TGTGCCAGCTCACCCAAGGGGGAGCTAAGAAACACCGGGGAGCTGTTTTTT | CASSPKGELRNTGELFF | TRBV18 | . | once | TRBJ2-2
TGTGCCAGCATTAAATCAACTAACTATGGCTACACCTTC | CASIKSTNYGYTF | TRBV6-1 | . | . | TRBJ1-2
TGTGCCAGCAGCTTTATGACTGATGGTGGCTACACCTTC | CASSFMTDGGYTF | TRBV5-8 | . | . | TRBJ1-2
TGTGCCAGCAGCCCGGGGGGACAGCAAGCCTCCTACGAGCAGTACTTC | CASSPGGQQASYEQYF | TRBV9 | . | . | TRBJ2-7
TGTGCCAGTAGACCCTTAGGACTAGCGGGAGAGGGTACCGGGGAGCTGTTTTTT | CASRPLGLAGEGTGELFF | TRBV19 | TRBD2 | . | TRBJ2-2
TGTGCCAGCAGCCAAGAAACAGGCAGGGCCAACTATGGCTACACCTTC | CASSQETGRANYGYTF | TRBV7-2 | . | . | TRBJ1-2
TGTGCCAGCAGTTCTGGGACAGGGTTGGAGACCCAGTACTTC | CASSSGTGLETQYF | TRBV5-6 | TRBD1 | . | TRBJ2-5
TGTGCCAGTAGTTTCAGGGGTGGCGAGCAGTACTTC | CASSFRGGEQYF | TRBV19 | . | . | TRBJ2-7
TGTGCCAGCAGTTCCACAGGGTTCCAACTCTACGAGCAGTACTTC | CASSSTGFQLYEQYF | TRBV6-5 | . | once | TRBJ2-7
TGTGCCAGCAGCACTAGGGGACAGGGAATTTCTAATGAAAAACTGTTTTTT | CASSTRGQGISNEKLFF | TRBV28 | TRBD1 | few | TRBJ1-4
TGTGCCAGCAGCCAAGATACCGATTTGAGCTCCTACGAGCAGTACTTC | CASSQDTDLSSYEQYF | TRBV14 | . | . | TRBJ2-7
TGTGCCAGCAGTAACAGCTACGAGCAGTACTTC | CASSNSYEQYF | TRBV28 | . | . | TRBJ2-7
TGTGCCAGCAGCCGACAAGGCGAAGCTTTCTTT | CASSRQGEAFF | TRBV6-5 | . | . | TRBJ1-1
TGTGCCACCAGCAGAGGGGGTGCGGGAGATACGCAGTATTTT | CATSRGGAGDTQYF | TRBV15 | . | . | TRBJ2-3
TGTGCCAGCAACGACAGGGGGCGAGCTTTCTTT | CASNDRGRAFF | TRBV6-1 | TRBD1 | . | TRBJ1-1
TGTGCCAGTAGTATGATCAGCTACACTGAAGCTTTCTTT | CASSMISYTEAFF | TRBV19 | . | few | TRBJ1-1
TGTGCCAGCAGTCTACGACAGGGTTACAATCAGCCCCAGCATTTT | CASSLRQGYNQPQHF | TRBV6-5 | TRBD1 | few | TRBJ1-5
TGTGCCATAGTCCAGGGGAGCGGGAAGCAGTACTTC | CAIVQGSGKQYF | TRBV2 | . | . | TRBJ2-7
TGTGCCGGCTCTTCCGGTAATCAGCCCCAGCATTTT | CAGSSGNQPQHF | TRBV28 | . | . | TRBJ1-5
TGTGCCTGGCGACAGGGGACTTATGGCTACACCTTC | CAWRQGTYGYTF | TRBV30 | TRBD1 | once | TRBJ1-2
TGTGCCAGCAGCTTAGATCTGGGGCCCCAGCATTTT | CASSLDLGPQHF | TRBV11-2 | . | few | TRBJ1-5
TGTGCCAGCAGTTACATGAGGGACGAGCAGTACTTC | CASSYMRDEQYF | TRBV6-6 | . | . | TRBJ2-7
TGCGCCAGCAATCCGGGACTAGCCTTTAGCACAGATACGCAGTATTTT | CASNPGLAFSTDTQYF | TRBV10-2 | TRBD2 | . | TRBJ2-3
TGTGCCAGCAGTGAAACCCACACGGAGCAGTACTTC | CASSETHTEQYF | TRBV6-1 | . | . | TRBJ2-7
TGCAGCTACCGGGAGCTTATGAACACTGAAGCTTTCTTT | CSYRELMNTEAFF | TRBV29-1 | . | . | TRBJ1-1
TGTGCCAGTAGTATAGCAGGGGAGGAGACCCAGTACTTC | CASSIAGEETQYF | TRBV19 | . | . | TRBJ2-5
TGCGCCAGCAGCCCCGAAGGGGTCCCAACTAATGAAAAACTGTTTTTT | CASSPEGVPTNEKLFF | TRBV4-1 | . | . | TRBJ1-4
TGTGCCAGCAGCGATCATAATCTGGCTTTCTTT | CASSDHNLAFF | TRBV7-2 | . | . | TRBJ1-1
TGTGCCAGCAGCTCGGCGGGATACTATGGCTACACCTTC | CASSSAGYYGYTF | TRBV27 | . | . | TRBJ1-2
TGTGCCAGCAGCTTGCTCGGAAATGAGCAGTTCTTC | CASSLLGNEQFF | TRBV5-5 | . | . | TRBJ2-1
TGTGCCAGAAGCTCCACCCCGAGGGATACGCAGTATTTT | CARSSTPRDTQYF | TRBV5-3 | . | . | TRBJ2-3
TGTGCCTGGAAGGGAGATCGAACCTACGAGCAGTACTTC | CAWKGDRTYEQYF | TRBV30 | . | . | TRBJ2-7
TGTGCCAGTGCTCAGGGCTCTGGGGCCAACGTCCTGACTTTC | CASAQGSGANVLTF | TRBV19 | . | once | TRBJ2-6
TGCGCCAGCACCCCCGGAGGGAGGGGCCGGCCAGGTGAAAAACTGTTTTTT | CASTPGGRGRPGEKLFF | TRBV5-1 | . | . | TRBJ1-4
TGCGCCAGCAGCCGAGACCCGGGCTATGGCTACACCTTC | CASSRDPGYGYTF | TRBV4-1 | . | . | TRBJ1-2
TGTGCCAGCAGCTTAGGACACCAAGAGACCCAGTACTTC | CASSLGHQETQYF | TRBV7-6 | . | . | TRBJ2-5
TGTGCCAGCAGCCTCCAGGGGACCAATGAAAAACTGTTTTTT | CASSLQGTNEKLFF | TRBV7-9 | . | . | TRBJ1-4
TGTGCCAGCAGGCTGGGACAGGGGGCGAACACCGGGGAGCTGTTTTTT | CASRLGQGANTGELFF | TRBV2 | TRBD1 | . | TRBJ2-2